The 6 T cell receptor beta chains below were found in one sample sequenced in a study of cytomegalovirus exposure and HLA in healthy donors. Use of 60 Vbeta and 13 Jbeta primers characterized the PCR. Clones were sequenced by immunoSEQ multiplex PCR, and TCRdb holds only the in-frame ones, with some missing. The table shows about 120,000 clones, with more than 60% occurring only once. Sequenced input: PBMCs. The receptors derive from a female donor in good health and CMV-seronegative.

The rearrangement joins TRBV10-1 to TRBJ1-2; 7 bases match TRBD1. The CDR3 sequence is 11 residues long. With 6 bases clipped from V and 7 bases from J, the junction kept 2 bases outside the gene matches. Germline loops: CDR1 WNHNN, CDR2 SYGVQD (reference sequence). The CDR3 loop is CASRRGPGYTF. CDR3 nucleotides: TGCGCCAGCAGGAGGGGGCCTGGCTACACCTTC.

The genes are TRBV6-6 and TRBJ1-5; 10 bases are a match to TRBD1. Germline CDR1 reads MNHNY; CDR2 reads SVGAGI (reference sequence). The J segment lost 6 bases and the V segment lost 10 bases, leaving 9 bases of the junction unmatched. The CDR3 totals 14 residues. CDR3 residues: CATRGQGEVQPQHF. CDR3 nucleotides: TGTGCCACCAGAGGACAGGGGGAGGTTCAGCCCCAGCATTTT.

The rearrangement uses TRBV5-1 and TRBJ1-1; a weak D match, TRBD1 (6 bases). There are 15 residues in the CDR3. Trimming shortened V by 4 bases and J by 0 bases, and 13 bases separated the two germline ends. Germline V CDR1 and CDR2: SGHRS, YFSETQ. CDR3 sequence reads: CASSIKTGMNTEAFF. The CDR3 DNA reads TGCGCCAGCAGCATAAAGACAGGCATGAACACTGAAGCTTTCTTT.

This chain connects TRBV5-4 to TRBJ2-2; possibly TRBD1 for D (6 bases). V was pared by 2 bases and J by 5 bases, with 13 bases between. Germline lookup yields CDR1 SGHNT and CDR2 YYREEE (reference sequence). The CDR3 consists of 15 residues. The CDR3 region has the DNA TGTGCCAGCAGCTTAGGACAGCCAGAGACCGGGGAGCTGTTTTTT. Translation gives CASSLGQPETGELFF.

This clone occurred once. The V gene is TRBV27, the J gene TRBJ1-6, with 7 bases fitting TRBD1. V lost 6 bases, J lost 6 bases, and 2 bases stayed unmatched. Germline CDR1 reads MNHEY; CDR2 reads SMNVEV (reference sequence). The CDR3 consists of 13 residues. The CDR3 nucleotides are TGTGCCAGCAGGACAGGGTTTAATTCACCCCTCCACTTT. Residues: CASRTGFNSPLHF.

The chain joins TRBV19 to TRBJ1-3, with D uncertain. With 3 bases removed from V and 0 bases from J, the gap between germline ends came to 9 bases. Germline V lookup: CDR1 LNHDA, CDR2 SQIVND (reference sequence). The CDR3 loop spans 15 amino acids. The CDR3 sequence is CASSMMRVSGNTIYF. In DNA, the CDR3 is TGTGCCAGTAGTATGATGAGGGTCTCTGGAAACACCATATATTTT.